Listed below are T cell receptor beta chains from one sample, sequenced in a study of vaccination effects on CD4 cells after COVID-19. Their antigen targets remain unknown. Assay: immunoSEQ multiplex PCR; the TCRdb copy retains only in-frame clones and omits some. The sample has about 79,000 clones, roughly 74% seen once. The material was CD4+ T cells from PBMCs cultured with HCoV-229E spike peptides, obtained before COVID-19 vaccination. These receptors all stem from a human donor who received a COVID-19 vaccine. The CDR3 runs from the conserved cysteine through the conserved F or W. A D gene is named only where the DNA matches it firmly. For some rows the clone size is stated as once, few or many, or as a class when expanded; others skip it.

clone size: few; V gene: TRBV5-8; D gene: NA; J gene: TRBJ1-6; CDR3 length: 13; CDR3 protein: CASSLGRNSPLHF; CDR3 DNA: TGTGCCAGCAGCCTCGGGAGGAATTCACCCCTCCACTTT
clone size: NA; V gene: TRBV11-2; D gene: NA; J gene: TRBJ1-3; CDR3 length: 16; CDR3 protein: CASSQMSRGGGNTIYF; CDR3 DNA: TGTGCCAGCAGTCAAATGTCCCGGGGGGGTGGAAACACCATATATTTT
clone size: NA; V gene: TRBV9; D gene: TRBD2; J gene: TRBJ2-2; CDR3 length: 17; CDR3 protein: CASSIFSGGSNTGELFF; CDR3 DNA: TGTGCCAGCAGCATCTTTAGCGGGGGTTCGAACACCGGGGAGCTGTTTTTT
clone size: NA; V gene: TRBV29-1; D gene: TRBD1; J gene: TRBJ2-1; CDR3 length: 14; CDR3 protein: CSGYSGTVNNEQFF; CDR3 DNA: TGCAGCGGCTATTCCGGGACAGTGAACAATGAGCAGTTCTTC
clone size: NA; V gene: TRBV7-3; D gene: TRBD2; J gene: TRBJ2-2; CDR3 length: 14; CDR3 protein: CASSPIGTNGELFF; CDR3 DNA: TGTGCCAGCAGCCCCATCGGGACTAACGGGGAGCTGTTTTTT
clone size: few; V gene: TRBV28; D gene: NA; J gene: TRBJ1-1; CDR3 length: 13; CDR3 protein: CASSPNRQRHAFF; CDR3 DNA: TGTGCCAGCAGTCCCAATCGACAGAGGCATGCTTTCTTT
clone size: NA; V gene: TRBV6-5; D gene: NA; J gene: TRBJ2-4; CDR3 length: 14; CDR3 protein: CASRDSWGKNIQYF; CDR3 DNA: TGTGCCAGCAGAGACAGTTGGGGGAAAAACATTCAGTACTTC
clone size: NA; V gene: TRBV7-2; D gene: NA; J gene: TRBJ2-3; CDR3 length: 16; CDR3 protein: CASSLFWGGSTDTQYF; CDR3 DNA: TGTGCCAGCAGCTTATTTTGGGGTGGCAGCACAGATACGCAGTATTTT
clone size: NA; V gene: TRBV7-2; D gene: NA; J gene: TRBJ1-2; CDR3 length: 14; CDR3 protein: CASSSTRGSYGYTF; CDR3 DNA: TGTGCCAGCAGCTCCACCCGGGGTTCCTATGGCTACACCTTC
clone size: NA; V gene: TRBV2; D gene: NA; J gene: TRBJ1-1; CDR3 length: 15; CDR3 protein: CASSFYGEGNTEAFF; CDR3 DNA: TGTGCCAGCAGTTTTTACGGGGAAGGGAACACTGAAGCTTTCTTT
clone size: NA; V gene: TRBV18; D gene: NA; J gene: TRBJ2-3; CDR3 length: 16; CDR3 protein: CASSRSPLSVADTQYF; CDR3 DNA: TGTGCCAGCTCGAGGTCCCCCTTGTCTGTGGCAGATACGCAGTATTTT
clone size: NA; V gene: TRBV9; D gene: NA; J gene: TRBJ2-1; CDR3 length: 13; CDR3 protein: CASSVVTRPEQFF; CDR3 DNA: TGTGCCAGCAGCGTAGTCACTCGCCCTGAGCAGTTCTTC
clone size: NA; V gene: TRBV5-6; D gene: NA; J gene: TRBJ1-1; CDR3 length: 14; CDR3 protein: CASSLERGRAEAFF; CDR3 DNA: TGTGCCAGCAGCTTGGAGAGAGGGAGGGCTGAAGCTTTCTTT
clone size: once; V gene: TRBV7-8; D gene: NA; J gene: TRBJ2-2; CDR3 length: 15; CDR3 protein: CASSLGAADTGELFF; CDR3 DNA: TGTGCCAGCAGCTTAGGGGCAGCGGACACCGGGGAGCTGTTTTTT
clone size: NA; V gene: TRBV24-1; D gene: TRBD1; J gene: TRBJ2-3; CDR3 length: 16; CDR3 protein: CATSDRRDRGTDTQYF; CDR3 DNA: TGTGCCACCAGTGATCGGAGGGACAGGGGCACAGATACGCAGTATTTT
clone size: many; V gene: TRBV2; D gene: NA; J gene: TRBJ2-2; CDR3 length: 15; CDR3 protein: CASTKGSGNTGELFF; CDR3 DNA: TGTGCCAGCACCAAGGGTAGTGGGAACACCGGGGAGCTGTTTTTT
clone size: once; V gene: TRBV24-1; D gene: TRBD1; J gene: TRBJ2-1; CDR3 length: 16; CDR3 protein: CATSDPTGGAYNEQFF; CDR3 DNA: TGTGCCACCAGTGATCCCACAGGGGGCGCTTACAATGAGCAGTTCTTC
clone size: once; V gene: TRBV19; D gene: NA; J gene: TRBJ1-2; CDR3 length: 14; CDR3 protein: CASSNRTVFYGYTF; CDR3 DNA: TGTGCCAGTAGCAACAGGACAGTGTTCTATGGCTACACCTTC
clone size: NA; V gene: TRBV5-1; D gene: NA; J gene: TRBJ2-5; CDR3 length: 15; CDR3 protein: CASSRGQQIQETQYF; CDR3 DNA: TGCGCCAGCAGCAGAGGACAACAGATACAAGAGACCCAGTACTTC
clone size: NA; V gene: TRBV5-6; D gene: TRBD1; J gene: TRBJ1-4; CDR3 length: 18; CDR3 protein: CASSGRGTGGEKDEKLFF; CDR3 DNA: TGTGCCAGCAGCGGGCGAGGGACAGGGGGCGAGAAAGATGAAAAACTGTTTTTT
clone size: NA; V gene: TRBV12-3/TRBV12-4; D gene: NA; J gene: TRBJ1-2; CDR3 length: 13; CDR3 protein: CASSSTGEYGYTF; CDR3 DNA: TGTGCCAGCAGTTCCACAGGAGAATATGGCTACACCTTC
clone size: few; V gene: TRBV19; D gene: NA; J gene: TRBJ1-1; CDR3 length: 13; CDR3 protein: CASSMGRNTEAFF; CDR3 DNA: TGTGCCAGTAGTATGGGCCGGAACACTGAAGCTTTCTTT